A single T cell receptor beta chain is shown here with its context. The data derive from a study of blood T cell repertoires in COVID-19. Background on the study: Sources were T cells, B-cell-depleted T cells, or PBMCs; the material itself was cDNA or gDNA.

Generated by immunoSEQ multiplex PCR, the TCRdb table keeps only in-frame clones and is missing some. The top ten clones hold roughly a tenth of a sample with about 170,000 clones, about 80% of them seen once. Trimming took off 1 base at V and 11 bases at J, with 9 bases between the two ends. The CDR3 is made up of 12 amino acids. Sequenced material: peripheral blood. The chain couples TRBV12-3 or TRBV12-4 to TRBJ1-5; D call uncertain. The clonotype originates from a man aged 65 to 79 with active or convalescent COVID-19. The CDR3 reads CASSLVAGAQHF. The CDR3 nucleotides are TGTGCCAGCAGTTTAGTTGCTGGAGCCCAGCATTTT.